The clone carrying this TCR beta chain has more than one count but fewer than ten. Antigen: not known. These data come from a study of T cell repertoires in cytomegalovirus infection. Study-level results: In two of eight donors, the top clonotype was HLA-C-restricted CMV-specific.

TCRdb called the reads again in MiXCR, with one record for every CDR3 protein. The sample contains under 200,000 distinct CDR3 sequences, about 20% of which appear only once. V lost 0 bases and J lost 0, with 8 bases in between. This CDR3 spans 15 amino acids. CDR1 and CDR2 (germline): MNHEY, SMNVEV (reference sequence). This clonotype was sampled from a human donor in good health (CMV status not recorded). Some clones in this sample may be carry-over from other donors' samples. Source: CD8+ T cells from cultured PBMCs, taken from culture after CMV antigen stimulation. The chain employs TRBV27 and TRBJ1-1; D uncertain. The CDR3 bases are TGTGCCAGCAGTTTATCCTCGATGGTGAACACTGAAGCTTTCTTT. Translating gives CASSLSSMVNTEAFF.